The entry below describes one T cell receptor (beta chain). Generated by immunoSEQ multiplex PCR, the TCRdb table keeps only in-frame clones and is missing some. The sample yields approximately 2.5 million clones, 90% to 95% seen once. The record originates from a study of shared clonotypes between healthy human individuals. Overall study: Researchers assigned three CD4 naive, three CD4 memory, two CD8 naive and one CD8 memory plate to each donor.

The CDR3 contains 15 residues. The germline gives CDR1 KGHSH, CDR2 LQKENI. V was cut by 3 bases and J by 5 bases, with 17 bases left in between. Material: naive CD4+ T cells from PBMCs. The subset is: CD45RA+ positively selected. The rearrangement joins TRBV18 to TRBJ2-7, with D possibly being TRBD1 (7 bases). The clonotype comes from a man between 18 and 35 years old in good health. Some clones in this sample may be carry-over from other donors' samples. The CDR3 sequence is CASSPSQGTPHEQYF. CDR3 nucleotide sequence: TGTGCCAGCTCACCGTCACAGGGGACTCCCCACGAGCAGTACTTC.